This passage covers 24 T cell receptor beta chains from one sample sequenced in a study of blood T cells in healthy people across ages (dated by TCRdb to about 2015). Libraries were prepared through 5' RACE. Sequencing used an Illumina HiSeq 2500. A second PCR of roughly 6 to 11 cycles was run with a J-beta primer mix and a sample-barcoded 5' primer. TCRdb passed the public sequencing reads through fastp at Q25 and MiXCR, retaining productive beta sequences. Merged by CDR3 protein, the rows form single entries marked with the most common genes and DNA. Present in this sample are roughly 2 million distinct CDR3 sequences, about 50% of which were seen just once. Of the sample, around 2.1% falls within the top ten clones. The sample comprised blood. The receptor set was obtained from a middle-aged woman in good health.

The chain has TRBV27 and TRBJ1-2, with 7 bases lining up with TRBD1. The length of the CDR3 is 16 residues. CDR1 is MNHEY and CDR2 is SMNVEV in the germline V gene (reference sequence). Trimming at V came to 6 bases and at J to 6 bases, leaving 16 bases not matched to a gene. CDR3 protein: CASSTPRDRLTNGYTF. CDR3 DNA: TGTGCCAGCAGCACCCCCCGGGACAGATTAACCAATGGCTACACCTTC.

This clonotype was detected only a few times. The J gene is TRBJ2-3, the V gene TRBV29-1; TRBD2 matches 7 bases. V dropped 1 base and J dropped 2; count of bases not matched to a gene: 12. In germline, CDR1 is SQVTM, CDR2 ANQGSEA. There are 17 residues in the CDR3. CDR3 sequence: CSVEGKYGAGPTDTQYF. For the CDR3, the DNA is TGCAGCGTTGAAGGGAAATACGGAGCGGGGCCCACAGATACGCAGTATTTT.

The rearrangement joins TRBV6-5 to TRBJ2-7, with D unresolved. Deletions cut 4 bases from V and 2 bases from J, with 12 bases between. This CDR3 region has 14 residues. Germline V gene data show CDR1 as MNHEY and CDR2 as SVGAGI. This CDR3 is CASSSQGPTYEQYF. CDR3 nucleotide sequence: TGTGCCAGCAGTTCCCAAGGGCCCACCTACGAGCAGTACTTC.

The J gene is TRBJ2-7, the V gene TRBV20-1, with no clear D. Trimming stripped 3 bases from V and 0 bases from J, with 12 bases between. The germline CDR1 and CDR2 sequences are DFQATT and SNEGSKA (reference sequence). The CDR3 is made up of 14 amino acids. The DNA for the CDR3 is TGCAGTGCTAGTACTCTGAAGAGCTCCTACGAGCAGTACTTC. It specifies CSASTLKSSYEQYF.

The chain has TRBV9 and TRBJ2-5, with a weak D call TRBD1 (5 bases). The CDR3 is made up of 18 amino acids. Germline lookup yields CDR1 SGDLS and CDR2 YYNGEE. Trimming took 4 bases from V and 2 from J, leaving 24 bases between them. CDR3 sequence (DNA): TGTGCCAGCAGCCCCGAACCGTTGACAGTGGGGTTTCAAGAGACCCAGTACTTC. It yields the protein CASSPEPLTVGFQETQYF.

This clonotype has a handful of counts. The chain combines TRBV5-1 with TRBJ2-5; 10 bases align to TRBD2. V shed 4 bases and J 2 bases; nucleotides not matched to a gene: 14. The CDR3 totals 18 residues. Germline V gene lookup returns CDR1 SGHRS and CDR2 YFSETQ. The CDR3 reads CASSHGGLAGAAQETQYF. CDR3 bases: TGCGCCAGCAGCCATGGGGGTCTAGCGGGGGCGGCACAAGAGACCCAGTACTTC.

V gene TRBV6-2 or TRBV6-3 combines with J gene TRBJ2-7, with 7 bases fitting TRBD1. Germline CDR1 reads MNHEY; CDR2 reads SVGEGT. J was trimmed by 3 bases and V by 4 bases; bases with no gene match: 3. The CDR3 covers 13 residues. CDR3 residues: CASSSTGNYEQYF. Written as DNA, the CDR3 is TGTGCCAGCAGTTCGACAGGGAACTACGAGCAGTACTTC.

The chain recombines TRBV7-2 with TRBJ2-7; TRBD1 aligns across 11 bases. Germline V gene data show CDR1 as SGHTA and CDR2 as FQGNSA. This CDR3 is 14 amino acids long. Trimming cost V 5 bases and J 7 bases; bases outside gene matches: 7. CDR3 amino acids: CASSLDRGLGEQYF. CDR3 in DNA: TGTGCCAGCAGCCTGGACAGGGGGCTTGGGGAGCAGTACTTC. Variable domain in full (rest from reference TRBV7-2 and TRBJ2-7): GAGVSQSPSNKVTEKGKDVELRCDPISGHTALYWYRQSLGQGLEFLIYFQGNSAPDKSGLPSDRFSAERTGGSVSTLTIQRTQQEDSAVYLCASSLDRGLGEQYFGPGTRLTVT.

The table lists this clonotype with many counts. The DNA of the CDR3 is TGCGCCAGCAGCTTGTCCAAGTACCAAGAGACCCAGTACTTC. Its protein product is CASSLSKYQETQYF. The chain is built from TRBV5-1 and TRBJ2-5, with D uncertain. The CDR3 extends over 14 amino acids. Between the trimmed V and J ends, which lost 1 base and 0 bases, there was a span of 7 bases. CDR1 and CDR2 (germline): SGHRS, YFSETQ.

CDR3 in amino acids: CSAVGTSGGAYNEQFF. CDR3 bases: TGCAGTGCGGTTGGGACTAGCGGGGGGGCCTACAATGAGCAGTTCTTC. The gene calls are TRBV20-1 and TRBJ2-1; 16 nucleotides match TRBD2. Per germline, CDR1 DFQATT and CDR2 SNEGSKA (reference sequence). The CDR3 spans 16 residues. V gave up 6 bases and J gave up 2 bases; unmatched junction bases: 4.

The chain is built from TRBV4-2 and TRBJ2-1; 11 bases agree with TRBD2. TRBJ2-7 explains the end of the DNA better; the J call may be wrong. From germline, CDR1 is LGHNA and CDR2 YNFKEQ. The CDR3 has 16 amino acids. The CDR3 bases are TGTGCCAGCAGCCAAGGACTAGCGGGGCTCTACAATGAGCAGTACTTC. Amino acid sequence: CASSQGLAGLYNEQYF.

This clonotype came up a few times. This rearrangement joins TRBV29-1 to TRBJ2-7; either TRBD1 or TRBD2 may fit D (5 bases each). This CDR3 comprises 13 residues. Germline V gives CDR1 SQVTM, CDR2 ANQGSEA. Trimming removed 5 bases from V and 0 bases from J, with 11 bases in between. The CDR3 DNA follows: TGCAGCGTTCTGGCAGGGAGCTCCTACGAGCAGTACTTC. Translation gives CSVLAGSSYEQYF.

This rearrangement joins TRBV20-1 to TRBJ2-3; a possible D gene is TRBD2 (7 bases). The CDR3 consists of 14 residues. V dropped 4 bases and J dropped 2 bases, with 13 bases sitting between them. Germline V gene sequence: CDR1 DFQATT, CDR2 SNEGSKA (reference sequence). The CDR3 spells CSAIRGASTDTQYF. The CDR3 nucleotides are TGCAGTGCTATACGGGGGGCCTCCACAGATACGCAGTATTTT.

This chain connects TRBV7-2 to TRBJ1-5; D is perhaps TRBD1 (5 bases). The CDR3 is made up of 14 amino acids. V was shortened by 5 bases and J by 6 bases, with 14 bases between the two germline ends. Looked up from germline, CDR1 is SGHTA and CDR2 is FQGNSA. The CDR3 loop is CASSPTQGRQPQHF. In DNA form, the CDR3 reads TGTGCCAGCAGCCCCACCCAGGGTCGTCAGCCCCAGCATTTT.

This sequence joins TRBV6-2 or TRBV6-3 and TRBJ2-2, with 7 bases fitting TRBD2. CDR1 is MNHEY and CDR2 is SVGEGT in the germline V gene. V gave up 6 bases and J gave up 6 bases; unmatched junction bases: 7. The length of the CDR3 is 14 residues. CDR3 bases: TGTGCCAGCAGATTGACTAGCCGTGCCGGGGAGCTGTTTTTT. Protein: CASRLTSRAGELFF.

This clonotype was observed a few times. CDR3 residues: CASSALAGGAYEQYF. In nucleotides, the CDR3 is TGTGCCAGCAGCGCCCTAGCGGGGGGCGCCTACGAGCAGTACTTC. The chain recombines TRBV9 with TRBJ2-7, with TRBD2 matching 11 bases. The CDR3 has 15 residues. Germline-derived CDR1 and CDR2 are SGDLS and YYNGEE. Trimming removed 3 bases from V and 2 bases from J; junction bases left unmatched: 4.

The sample holds a few counts of this clonotype. This chain uses TRBV28 with TRBJ2-3; 8 nucleotides match TRBD1. From germline, CDR1 is MDHEN and CDR2 SYDVKM. There are 16 residues in the CDR3. V lost 3 bases to trimming and J lost 2 bases; unmatched junction nucleotides: 7. The CDR3 sequence: CASSFNRGMVTDTQYF. The CDR3 region has the DNA TGTGCCAGCAGTTTTAACAGGGGGATGGTCACAGATACGCAGTATTTT. Variable domain in full (rest from reference TRBV28 and TRBJ2-3): DVKVTQSSRYLVKRTGEKVFLECVQDMDHENMFWYRQDPGLGLRLIYFSYDVKMKEKGDIPEGYSVSREKKERFSLILESASTNQTSMYLCASSFNRGMVTDTQYFGPGTRLTVL.

The chain employs TRBV5-1 and TRBJ2-7; TRBD1 aligns across 9 bases. CDR3 length equals 16 residues. The V gene's germline CDR1 is SGHRS and CDR2 YFSETQ. The junction had 10 bases not matched to a gene; V was cut back by 4 bases and J by 2 bases. The CDR3 DNA sequence: TGCGCCAGCAGCCTGTCCGGGACAGGGAACACCTACGAGCAGTACTTC. Its translation is CASSLSGTGNTYEQYF.

This clonotype was counted a few times. This chain uses TRBV27 with TRBJ2-1, with 9 bases identical to TRBD2. Per germline, CDR1 MNHEY and CDR2 SMNVEV (reference sequence). The CDR3 is 15 residues long. V lost 7 bases and J lost 6; bases outside the gene matches: 10. CDR3 bases: TGTGCCAGCACCAAGCGCGGGGGGGCCATCAATGAGCAGTTCTTC. Translating gives CASTKRGGAINEQFF.

The count of this clonotype is one. The J gene is TRBJ2-7, the V gene TRBV11-2; the D gene is possibly TRBD2 (5 bases). The V gene's germline CDR1 is SGHAT and CDR2 FQNNGV. This CDR3 region has 14 residues. Trimming removed 2 bases from V and 2 bases from J, with 10 bases in between. The CDR3 DNA sequence: TGTGCCAGCAGCTTAATGCGGGCCACCTACGAGCAGTACTTC. Residues: CASSLMRATYEQYF.

This clonotype was seen more than once but under ten times. CDR3 sequence: CASSRSYSGSASDTQYF. CDR3 nucleotide sequence: TGCGCCAGCAGCCGGAGTTATAGCGGGAGTGCGTCCGATACGCAGTATTTT. This chain uses TRBV4-1 with TRBJ2-3, with 9 bases that match TRBD2. Germline-derived CDR1 and CDR2 are MGHRA and YSYEKL. The CDR3 is 17 residues long. V lost 4 bases to trimming and J lost 6 bases; unmatched junction nucleotides: 14.

In this sample, this clonotype turned up a few times. V is TRBV6-1 and J is TRBJ2-5; tentatively, D is TRBD1 or TRBD2 (5 bases each). Per germline, CDR1 MNHNS and CDR2 SASEGT. The V gene lost 0 bases and the J gene lost 4 bases, with 15 bases spanning the gap. The CDR3 is 16 residues long. The CDR3 loop reads CASSEAKGSLRETQYF. Here the CDR3 DNA reads TGTGCCAGCAGTGAAGCAAAGGGGAGCCTCCGAGAGACCCAGTACTTC.

CDR3 coding DNA: TGTGCCAGTTTTCCGGGACAGGGTGTTTCACCCCTCCACTTT. The encoded protein is CASFPGQGVSPLHF. This chain links TRBV28 with TRBJ1-6, with TRBD1 identical over 9 bases. CDR3 length: 14 amino acids. J lost 9 bases, V lost 9 bases, and 9 bases had no gene match. CDR1 MDHEN and CDR2 SYDVKM come from the germline V gene. Filled out from reference TRBV28 and TRBJ1-6, the complete variable domain reads DVKVTQSSRYLVKRTGEKVFLECVQDMDHENMFWYRQDPGLGLRLIYFSYDVKMKEKGDIPEGYSVSREKKERFSLILESASTNQTSMYLCASFPGQGVSPLHFGNGTRLTVT.

As regards this clonotype: The CDR3 does not close with the conserved phenylalanine or tryptophan, likely indicating a read error. V is TRBV5-1 and J is TRBJ2-1; TRBD2 agrees at 9 bases. The germline gives CDR1 SGHRS, CDR2 YFSETQ. The CDR3 spans 18 residues. The J segment lost 6 bases and the V segment lost 4 bases, leaving 17 bases of the junction unmatched. CDR3 sequence reads: CASSHPSGGRLSPNEQFS. The CDR3 DNA reads as TGCGCCAGCAGCCACCCCAGCGGGGGGCGCCTTAGCCCCAATGAGCAGTTCTCC.